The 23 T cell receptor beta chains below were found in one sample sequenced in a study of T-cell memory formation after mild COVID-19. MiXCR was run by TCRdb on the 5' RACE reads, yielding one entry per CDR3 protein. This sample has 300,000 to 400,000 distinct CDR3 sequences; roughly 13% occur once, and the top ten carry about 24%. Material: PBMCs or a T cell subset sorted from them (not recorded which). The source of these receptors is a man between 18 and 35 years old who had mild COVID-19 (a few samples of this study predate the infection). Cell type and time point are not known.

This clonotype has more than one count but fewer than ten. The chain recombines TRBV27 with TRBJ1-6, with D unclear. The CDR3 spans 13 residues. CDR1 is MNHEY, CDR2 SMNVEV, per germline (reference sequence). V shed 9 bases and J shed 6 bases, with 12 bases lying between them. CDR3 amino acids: CASTTAVNSPLHF. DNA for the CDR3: TGTGCCAGTACGACGGCAGTTAATTCACCCCTCCACTTT.

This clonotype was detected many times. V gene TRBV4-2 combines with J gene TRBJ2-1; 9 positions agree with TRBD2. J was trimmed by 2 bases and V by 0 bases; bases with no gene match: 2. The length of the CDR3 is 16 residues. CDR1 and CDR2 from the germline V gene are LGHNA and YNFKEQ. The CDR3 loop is CASSQDGGGAYNEQFF. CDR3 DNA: TGTGCCAGCAGCCAAGACGGCGGGGGGGCCTACAATGAGCAGTTCTTC.

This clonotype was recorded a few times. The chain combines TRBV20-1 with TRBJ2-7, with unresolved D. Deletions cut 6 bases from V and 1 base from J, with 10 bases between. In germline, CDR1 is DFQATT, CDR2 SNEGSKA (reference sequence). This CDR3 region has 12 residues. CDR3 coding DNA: TGCAGTGCGAAACGAAGGTCCTACGAGCAGTACGTC. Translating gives CSAKRRSYEQYV.

The CDR3 DNA reads TGTGCCAGCAGTTTCCGGGGAACAGGGAACGAGCAGTACTTC. Translating gives CASSFRGTGNEQYF. The chain combines TRBV28 with TRBJ2-7; tentatively, D is TRBD1 (6 bases). The V gene lost 3 bases and the J gene lost 5 bases, with 14 bases spanning the gap. CDR1 and CDR2 from the germline V gene are MDHEN and SYDVKM. The CDR3 sequence is 14 residues long.

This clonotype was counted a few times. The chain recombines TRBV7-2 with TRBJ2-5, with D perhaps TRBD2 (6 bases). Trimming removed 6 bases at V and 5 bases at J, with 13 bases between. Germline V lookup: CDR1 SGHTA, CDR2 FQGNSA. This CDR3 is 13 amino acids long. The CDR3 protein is CASRPGVYETQYF. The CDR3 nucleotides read TGTGCCAGCAGGCCGGGGGTTTATGAGACCCAGTACTTC.

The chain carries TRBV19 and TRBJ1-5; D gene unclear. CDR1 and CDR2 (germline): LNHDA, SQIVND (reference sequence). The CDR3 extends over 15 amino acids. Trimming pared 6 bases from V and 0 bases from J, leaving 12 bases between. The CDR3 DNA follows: TGTGCCAGTAGCGAGGCCCTACATAGCAATCAGCCCCAGCATTTT. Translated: CASSEALHSNQPQHF.

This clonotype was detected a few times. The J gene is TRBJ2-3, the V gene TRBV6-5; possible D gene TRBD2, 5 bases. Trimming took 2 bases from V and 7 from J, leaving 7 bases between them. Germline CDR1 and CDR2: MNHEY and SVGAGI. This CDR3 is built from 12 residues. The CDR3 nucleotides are TGTGCCAGCAGTTACGAGCGGAATACGCAGTATTTT. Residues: CASSYERNTQYF.

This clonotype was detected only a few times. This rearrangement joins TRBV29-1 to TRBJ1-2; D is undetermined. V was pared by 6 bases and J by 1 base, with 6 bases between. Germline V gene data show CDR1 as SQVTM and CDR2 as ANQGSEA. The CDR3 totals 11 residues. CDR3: CSVRDNYGYTF. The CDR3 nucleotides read TGCAGCGTGAGGGATAACTATGGCTACACCTTC.

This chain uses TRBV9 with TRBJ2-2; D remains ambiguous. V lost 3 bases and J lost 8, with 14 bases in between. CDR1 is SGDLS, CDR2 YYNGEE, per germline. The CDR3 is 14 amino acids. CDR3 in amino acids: CASSEAVGVGELFF. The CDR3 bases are TGTGCCAGCAGCGAAGCCGTTGGAGTGGGGGAGCTGTTTTTT.

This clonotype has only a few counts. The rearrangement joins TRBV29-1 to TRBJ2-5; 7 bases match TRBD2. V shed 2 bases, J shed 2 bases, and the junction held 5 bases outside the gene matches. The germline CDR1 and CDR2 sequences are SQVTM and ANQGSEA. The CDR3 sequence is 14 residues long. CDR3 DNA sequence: TGCAGCGTTGAAATAGCGGGCCTTCAAGAGACCCAGTACTTC. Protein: CSVEIAGLQETQYF.

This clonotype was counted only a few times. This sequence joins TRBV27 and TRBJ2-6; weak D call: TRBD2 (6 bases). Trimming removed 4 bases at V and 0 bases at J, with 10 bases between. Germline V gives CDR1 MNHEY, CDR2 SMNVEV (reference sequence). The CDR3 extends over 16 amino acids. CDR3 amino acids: CASSSYGGSGANVLTF. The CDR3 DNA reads TGTGCCAGCAGTTCGTACGGGGGCTCTGGGGCCAACGTCCTGACTTTC.

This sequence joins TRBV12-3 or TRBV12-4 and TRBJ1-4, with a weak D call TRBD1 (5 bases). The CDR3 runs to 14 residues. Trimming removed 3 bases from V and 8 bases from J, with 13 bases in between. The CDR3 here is CASSLGRVREKLFF. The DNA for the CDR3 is TGTGCCAGCAGTTTGGGCAGGGTACGGGAAAAACTGTTTTTT.

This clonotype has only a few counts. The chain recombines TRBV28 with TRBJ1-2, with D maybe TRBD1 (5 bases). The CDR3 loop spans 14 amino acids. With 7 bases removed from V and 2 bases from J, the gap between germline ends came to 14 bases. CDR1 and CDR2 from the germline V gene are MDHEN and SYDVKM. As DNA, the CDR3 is TGTGCCAGCAATCGTTGGGACCGCAACTATGGCTACACCTTC. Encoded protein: CASNRWDRNYGYTF.

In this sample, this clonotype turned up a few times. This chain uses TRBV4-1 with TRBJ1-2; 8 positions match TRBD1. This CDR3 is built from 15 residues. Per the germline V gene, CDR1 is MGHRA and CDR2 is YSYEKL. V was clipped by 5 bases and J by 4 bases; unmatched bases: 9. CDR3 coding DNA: TGCGCCAGCAGCTCCTGGACAGGGTCCGGCTATGGCTACACCTTC. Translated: CASSSWTGSGYGYTF.

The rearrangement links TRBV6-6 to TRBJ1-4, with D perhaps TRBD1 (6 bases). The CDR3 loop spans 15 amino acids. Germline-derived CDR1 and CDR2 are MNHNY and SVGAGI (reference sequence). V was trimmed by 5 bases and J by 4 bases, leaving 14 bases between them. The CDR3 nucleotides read TGTGCCAGCAGTACCCCGACAGGTGGTAATGAAAAACTGTTTTTT. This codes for CASSTPTGGNEKLFF.

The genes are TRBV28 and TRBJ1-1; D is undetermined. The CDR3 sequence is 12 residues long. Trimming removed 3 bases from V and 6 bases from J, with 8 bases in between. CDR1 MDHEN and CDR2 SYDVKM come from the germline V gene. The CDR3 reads CASSFHRAEAFF. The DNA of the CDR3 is TGTGCCAGCAGTTTTCATAGGGCTGAAGCTTTCTTT. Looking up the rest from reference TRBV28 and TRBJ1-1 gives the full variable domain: DVKVTQSSRYLVKRTGEKVFLECVQDMDHENMFWYRQDPGLGLRLIYFSYDVKMKEKGDIPEGYSVSREKKERFSLILESASTNQTSMYLCASSFHRAEAFFGQGTRLTVV.

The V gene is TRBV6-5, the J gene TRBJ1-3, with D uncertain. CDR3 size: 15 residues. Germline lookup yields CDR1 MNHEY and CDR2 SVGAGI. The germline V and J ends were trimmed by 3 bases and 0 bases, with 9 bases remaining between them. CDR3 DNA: TGTGCCAGCAGTTATGACGGCTTCTCTGGAAACACCATATATTTT. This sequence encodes CASSYDGFSGNTIYF.

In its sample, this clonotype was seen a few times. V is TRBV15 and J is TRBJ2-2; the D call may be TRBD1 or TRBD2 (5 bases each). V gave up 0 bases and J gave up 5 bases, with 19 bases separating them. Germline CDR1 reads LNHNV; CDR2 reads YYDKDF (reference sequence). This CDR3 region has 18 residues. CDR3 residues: CATSREPHGAMGTGELFF. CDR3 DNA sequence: TGTGCCACCAGCAGAGAGCCCCACGGGGCCATGGGGACCGGGGAGCTGTTTTTT.

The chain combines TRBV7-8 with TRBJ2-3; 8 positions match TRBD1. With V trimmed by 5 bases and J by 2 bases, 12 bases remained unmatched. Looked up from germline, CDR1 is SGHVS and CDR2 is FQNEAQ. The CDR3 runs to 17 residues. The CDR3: CASSAGTGQSHTDTQYF. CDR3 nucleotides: TGTGCCAGCAGCGCGGGGACAGGCCAATCTCACACAGATACGCAGTATTTT.

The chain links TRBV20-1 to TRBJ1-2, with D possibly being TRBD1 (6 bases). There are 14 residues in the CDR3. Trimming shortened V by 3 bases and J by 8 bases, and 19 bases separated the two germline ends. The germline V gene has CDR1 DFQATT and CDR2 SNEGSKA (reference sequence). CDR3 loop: CSASETGGISGYTF. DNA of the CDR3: TGCAGTGCTAGCGAGACAGGAGGGATATCAGGCTACACCTTC.

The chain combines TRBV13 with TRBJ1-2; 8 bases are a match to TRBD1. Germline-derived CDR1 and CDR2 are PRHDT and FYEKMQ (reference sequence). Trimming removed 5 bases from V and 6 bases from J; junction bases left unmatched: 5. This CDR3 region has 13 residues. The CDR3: CASSTRTGNGYTF. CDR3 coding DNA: TGTGCCAGCAGCACCCGGACAGGGAATGGCTACACCTTC.

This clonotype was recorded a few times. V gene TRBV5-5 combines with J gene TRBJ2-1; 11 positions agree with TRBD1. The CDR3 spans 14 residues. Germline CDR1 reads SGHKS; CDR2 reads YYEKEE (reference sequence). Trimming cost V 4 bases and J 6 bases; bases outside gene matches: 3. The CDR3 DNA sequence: TGTGCCAGCAGCCTCGGACAGGGGGCCAATGAGCAGTTCTTC. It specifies CASSLGQGANEQFF.

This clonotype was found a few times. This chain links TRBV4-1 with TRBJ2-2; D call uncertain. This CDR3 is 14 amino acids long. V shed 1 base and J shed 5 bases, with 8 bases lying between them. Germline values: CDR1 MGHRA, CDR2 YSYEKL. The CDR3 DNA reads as TGCGCCAGCAGCCAAGTGGGGAATACCGGGGAGCTGTTTTTT. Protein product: CASSQVGNTGELFF.